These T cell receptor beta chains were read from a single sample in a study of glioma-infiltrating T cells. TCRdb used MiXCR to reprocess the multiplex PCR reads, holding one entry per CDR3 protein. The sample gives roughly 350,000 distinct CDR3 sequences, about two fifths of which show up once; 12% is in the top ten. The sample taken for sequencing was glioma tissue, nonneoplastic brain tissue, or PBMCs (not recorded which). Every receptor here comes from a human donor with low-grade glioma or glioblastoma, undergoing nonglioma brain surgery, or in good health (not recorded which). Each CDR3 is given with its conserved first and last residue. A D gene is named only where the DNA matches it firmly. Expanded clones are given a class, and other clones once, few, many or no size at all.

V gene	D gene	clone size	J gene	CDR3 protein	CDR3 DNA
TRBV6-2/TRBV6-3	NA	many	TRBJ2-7	CASSQTISSYEQYF	TGTGCCAGCAGCCAAACCATAAGCTCCTACGAGCAGTACTTC
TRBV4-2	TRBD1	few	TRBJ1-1	CASSQVTGRAEAFF	TGTGCCAGCAGCCAGGTGACAGGGAGGGCTGAAGCTTTCTTT
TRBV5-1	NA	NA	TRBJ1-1	CASLLRNTEAFF	TGTGCCAGCCTTCTTCGGAACACTGAAGCTTTCTTT
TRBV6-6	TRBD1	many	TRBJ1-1	CASSYSKGQGVDEAFF	TGTGCCAGCAGTTACTCGAAGGGACAGGGGGTTGATGAAGCTTTCTTT
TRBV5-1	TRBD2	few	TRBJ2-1	CASSFDGDYSYNEQFF	TGCGCCAGCAGCTTCGATGGGGACTACTCCTACAATGAGCAGTTCTTC
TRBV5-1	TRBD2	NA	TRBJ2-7	CASSLAGTSAEQYF	TGCGCCAGCAGCTTGGCCGGGACTAGCGCCGAGCAGTACTTC
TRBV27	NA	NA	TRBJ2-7	CASSLGPEYEQYF	TGTGCCAGCAGTTTGGGCCCGGAGTACGAGCAGTACTTC
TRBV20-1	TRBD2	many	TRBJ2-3	CSALDSGSADTQYF	TGCAGTGCTCTGGATAGCGGGAGCGCAGATACGCAGTATTTT
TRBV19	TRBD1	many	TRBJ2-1	CASSRDRYNEQFF	TGTGCCAGTAGTAGGGACAGGTACAATGAGCAGTTCTTC
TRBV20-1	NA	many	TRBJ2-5	CSARADITETQYF	TGCAGTGCTAGAGCGGACATCACGGAGACCCAGTACTTC
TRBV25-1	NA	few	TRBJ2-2	CASSEAPASNTGELFF	TGTGCCAGCAGTGAAGCCCCAGCCAGTAACACCGGGGAGCTGTTTTTT
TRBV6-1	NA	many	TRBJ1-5	CASSFGWDQPQHF	TGTGCCAGCAGTTTTGGATGGGATCAGCCCCAGCATTTT
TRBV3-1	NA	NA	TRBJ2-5	CASSQGPQETQYF	TGTGCCAGCAGCCAGGGCCCTCAAGAGACCCAGTACTTC
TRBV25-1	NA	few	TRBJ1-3	CASSDAGISGNTIYF	TGTGCCAGCAGTGACGCAGGTATCTCTGGAAACACCATATATTTT
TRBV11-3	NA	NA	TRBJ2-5	CASSLSRQETQYF	TGTGCCAGCAGCTTAAGCAGACAAGAGACCCAGTACTTC
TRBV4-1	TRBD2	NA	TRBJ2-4	CASSQVSESGLAGARHLNIQYF	TGCGCCAGCAGCCAAGTAAGCGAATCAGGACTAGCGGGAGCCCGGCATCTAAACATCCAGTACTTC
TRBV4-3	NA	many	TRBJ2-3	CASSPGTGADTQYF	TGCGCCAGCAGCCCGGGAACGGGCGCAGATACGCAGTATTTT
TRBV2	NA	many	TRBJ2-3	CASSDPADTQYF	TGTGCCAGCAGTGACCCGGCAGATACGCAGTATTTT
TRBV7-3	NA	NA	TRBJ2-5	CARSGSQKETQYF	TGTGCCAGAAGCGGATCACAGAAAGAGACCCAGTACTTC
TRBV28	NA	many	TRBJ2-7	CASSSSPGIYEQYF	TGTGCCAGCAGTTCATCTCCCGGGATCTACGAGCAGTACTTC
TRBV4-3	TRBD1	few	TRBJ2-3	CASSRNRGQAGADTQYF	TGCGCCAGCAGCCGGAACCGAGGACAGGCCGGCGCAGATACGCAGTATTTT
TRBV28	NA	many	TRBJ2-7	CASSGGTGYVYEQYF	TGTGCCAGCAGCGGGGGGACAGGCTACGTCTACGAGCAGTACTTC
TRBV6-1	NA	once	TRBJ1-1	CASNRTELGGAFF	TGTGCCAGCAACCGGACAGAACTTGGGGGAGCTTTCTTT
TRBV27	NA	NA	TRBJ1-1	CASSLSPYTEDSF	TGTGCCAGCAGTTTATCCCCGTACACTGAAGATTCCTTT
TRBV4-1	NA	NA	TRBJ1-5	CASSQGVQGFNQLQHF	TGCGCCAGCAGCCAAGGGGTTCAGGGTTTCAATCAGCTCCAGCATTTT
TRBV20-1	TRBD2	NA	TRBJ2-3	CSAHSGMTGDTQYF	TGCAGTGCTCATAGCGGGATGACTGGAGATACGCAGTATTTT
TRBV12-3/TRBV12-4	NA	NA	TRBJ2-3	CASSSDTRTDTQYF	TGTGCCAGCAGTTCCGACACCCGCACAGATACGCAGTATTTT
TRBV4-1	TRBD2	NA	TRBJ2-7	CASSQDPTSGELYYEQYF	TGCGCCAGCAGCCAAGATCCGACTAGCGGGGAGTTATACTACGAGCAGTACTTC
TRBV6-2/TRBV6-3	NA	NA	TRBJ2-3	CTTLIGAESTDTQYF	TGTACCACCCTGATCGGAGCAGAAAGCACAGATACGCAGTATTTT
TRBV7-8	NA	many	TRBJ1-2	CASSFLREGGYTF	TGTGCCAGCAGCTTTCTCAGGGAAGGAGGCTACACCTTC
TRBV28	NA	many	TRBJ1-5	CASSSLWRSNQPQHF	TGTGCCAGCAGTTCCCTGTGGAGGAGCAATCAGCCCCAGCATTTT
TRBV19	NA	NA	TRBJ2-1	CASTPGPLRHNEQFF	TGTGCCAGTACCCCGGGACCCCTTCGCCACAATGAGCAGTTCTTC
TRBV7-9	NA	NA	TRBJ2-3	CASTKQIQDTQYF	TGTGCCAGCACCAAGCAAATTCAAGATACGCAGTATTTT
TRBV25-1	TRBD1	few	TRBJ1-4	CASSEPGTGVGEKLFF	TGTGCCAGCAGTGAACCCGGGACAGGGGTTGGTGAAAAACTGTTTTTT
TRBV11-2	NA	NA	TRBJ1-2	CASSPRTATNYGYTF	TGTGCCAGCAGCCCGCGGACAGCCACTAACTATGGCTACACCTTC
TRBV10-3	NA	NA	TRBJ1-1	CAIGNPTNTEAFF	TGTGCCATCGGCAACCCCACGAACACTGAAGCTTTCTTT
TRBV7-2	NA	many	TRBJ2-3	CASSPLSEDTQYF	TGTGCCAGCAGCCCCCTTTCGGAAGATACGCAGTATTTT
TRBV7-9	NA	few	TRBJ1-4	CASSLEQGYEKLFF	TGTGCTAGCAGCTTAGAACAGGGCTATGAAAAACTGTTTTTT
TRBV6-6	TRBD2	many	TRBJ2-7	CASSYSGGGPSYEQYF	TGTGCCAGCAGTTATAGTGGGGGAGGGCCTAGCTACGAGCAGTACTTC
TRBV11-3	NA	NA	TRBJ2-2	CASSLVRTEELFF	TGTGCCAGCAGCTTAGTACGCACCGAGGAGCTGTTTTTT
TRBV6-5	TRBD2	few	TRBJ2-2	CASSYTAGVVTGELFF	TGTGCCAGCAGTTACACGGCGGGAGTGGTCACCGGGGAGCTGTTTTTT
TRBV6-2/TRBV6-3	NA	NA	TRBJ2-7	CASNRVQGKEYSYEQYF	TGTGCCAGCAATCGGGTCCAGGGGAAAGAGTACTCCTACGAGCAGTACTTC
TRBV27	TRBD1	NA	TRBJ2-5	CASRLTGAQETQYF	TGTGCCAGCAGGTTAACAGGGGCCCAAGAGACCCAGTACTTC